The 30 T cell receptor beta chains given below trace back to one sample, sequenced in a study of T cell responses to AZD1222 COVID-19 vaccine. Clones were read by immunoSEQ multiplex PCR, and TCRdb kept only the in-frame ones, dropping some. The sample carries more than 140,000 clones, about 87% recorded once. The specimen was peripheral blood, collected on day 0 of MenACWY control vaccination. Every receptor here comes from an adult in good health.

This clone was observed a single time. V and J are TRBV3-1 (or the pseudogene TRBV3-2) and TRBJ2-2; D uncertain. This CDR3 contains 17 residues. The germline V gene encodes CDR1 LGHDT and CDR2 YNNKEL (reference sequence). Trimming cost V 3 bases and J 4 bases, with 18 bases left between them. The CDR3 coding sequence is TGTGCCAGCAGCCACAATCCCCACCGACATGGCACCGGGGAGCTGTTTTTT. It yields the protein CASSHNPHRHGTGELFF.

This clone came up a few times. Without the conserved terminal phenylalanine or tryptophan, this CDR3 likely stems from a read error. The V and J genes are TRBV12-5 and TRBJ1-1; D unclear. Germline CDR1 is LGHNT and CDR2 is FRNRAP. V was shortened by 1 base and J by 2 bases, with 2 bases between the two germline ends. This CDR3 region has 12 residues. Here the CDR3 DNA reads TGTGCTAGTGGTTTGGGCAACACTGAAGCTTTCCCT. It codes for CASGLGNTEAFP.

The chain is built from TRBV27 and TRBJ1-2, with D hard to call. Germline CDR1 and CDR2: MNHEY and SMNVEV (reference sequence). The V end lost 5 bases, the J end lost 4 bases, and 20 bases lay between the germline ends. This CDR3 contains 16 residues. The CDR3 spells CASSDGHTPTPYGYTF. In DNA form, the CDR3 reads TGTGCCAGCAGTGACGGTCATACCCCGACCCCCTATGGCTACACCTTC.

The rearrangement joins TRBV19 to TRBJ1-5, with TRBD1 matching over 8 bases. The germline gives CDR1 LNHDA, CDR2 SQIVND (reference sequence). The CDR3 runs to 14 residues. J lost 2 bases, V lost 5 bases, and 2 bases had no gene match. The DNA of the CDR3 is TGTGCCAGTAGTCGGACAGGGCGCAATCAGCCCCAGCATTTT. Translated, it gives CASSRTGRNQPQHF.

The V and J genes are TRBV2 and TRBJ1-1, with D unclear. The CDR3 is 13 residues long. The V gene's germline CDR1 is SNHLY and CDR2 FYNNEI. Trimming pared 3 bases from V and 5 bases from J, leaving 10 bases between. CDR3 coding DNA: TGTGCCAGCAGTGACCGCCTAGCTACTGAAGCTTTCTTT. This codes for CASSDRLATEAFF. Full variable domain (remainder filled in from reference TRBV2 and TRBJ1-1): EPEVTQTPSHQVTQMGQEVILRCVPISNHLYFYWYRQILGQKVEFLVSFYNNEISEKSEIFDDQFSVERPDGSNFTLKIRSTKLEDSAMYFCASSDRLATEAFFGQGTRLTVV.

The rearrangement uses TRBV7-2 and TRBJ1-2; D remains ambiguous. V dropped 5 bases and J dropped 2 bases, with 6 bases sitting between them. The CDR3 consists of 12 residues. Looked up from germline, CDR1 is SGHTA and CDR2 is FQGNSA. The CDR3 DNA reads as TGTGCCAGCAGCCATGGGAACTATGGCTACACCTTC. This codes for CASSHGNYGYTF.

The V call is TRBV7-8, the J call TRBJ1-1; D is unresolved. CDR1 and CDR2 (germline): SGHVS, FQNEAQ. Trimming took off 2 bases at V and 0 bases at J, with 7 bases between the two ends. The CDR3 sequence is 14 residues long. CDR3 bases: TGTGCCAGCAGCTTAAGGTCTATGAACACTGAAGCTTTCTTT. Translating it yields CASSLRSMNTEAFF.

The chain joins TRBV27 to TRBJ1-1; no firm D call. Trimming removed 5 bases from V and 5 bases from J, with 15 bases in between. CDR3 length: 14 amino acids. CDR1 MNHEY and CDR2 SMNVEV come from the germline V gene (reference sequence). The DNA of the CDR3 is TGTGCCAGCAGTCCCAGGAACTTGGGGACTGAAGCTTTCTTT. This translates into CASSPRNLGTEAFF.

The V call is TRBV28, the J call TRBJ2-7; 12 nucleotides match TRBD2. The CDR3 is 16 amino acids. The V gene end was trimmed by 5 bases and the J gene end by 0 bases; junction bases not matched to a gene: 5. Germline V lookup: CDR1 MDHEN, CDR2 SYDVKM. Written as DNA, the CDR3 is TGTGCCAGCAGTCCCCCTAGCGGGAGGGCCTCCTACGAGCAGTACTTC. It codes for CASSPPSGRASYEQYF. The full variable domain, with the rest looked up from reference TRBV28 and TRBJ2-7, is DVKVTQSSRYLVKRTGEKVFLECVQDMDHENMFWYRQDPGLGLRLIYFSYDVKMKEKGDIPEGYSVSREKKERFSLILESASTNQTSMYLCASSPPSGRASYEQYFGPGTRLTVT.

The chain has TRBV9 and TRBJ1-1, with TRBD1 identical over 7 bases. Looked up from germline, CDR1 is SGDLS and CDR2 is YYNGEE. Germline trimming cut 1 base from V and 4 bases from J; bases unmatched to any gene: 7. The CDR3 loop spans 15 amino acids. The CDR3 coding sequence is TGTGCCAGCAGCGTAACCGACAGGGAAGTCACTGAAGCTTTCTTT. Protein product: CASSVTDREVTEAFF.

This sequence joins TRBV12-3 or TRBV12-4 and TRBJ2-1; D may match TRBD1 or TRBD2 (6 bases each). The V and J ends lost 5 bases and 8 bases respectively, with 7 bases between them. The length of the CDR3 is 11 residues. The CDR3 sequence: CASSRGDEQFF. DNA of the CDR3: TGTGCCAGCAGTAGGGGGGATGAGCAGTTCTTC.

The V gene is TRBV6-5, the J gene TRBJ2-7, with D perhaps assigned TRBD1 or TRBD2 (5 bases each). Germline assignment: CDR1 MNHEY and CDR2 SVGAGI. V was shortened by 8 bases and J by 6 bases, with 23 bases between the two germline ends. The CDR3 is made up of 15 amino acids. CDR3 sequence reads: CASEGVLRGASEQYF. CDR3 nucleotide sequence: TGTGCCAGCGAGGGAGTACTAAGAGGGGCATCCGAGCAGTACTTC.

This clone was picked up one time. The rearrangement uses TRBV28 and TRBJ2-5, with D unclear. V dropped 6 bases and J dropped 0 bases, with 14 bases sitting between them. The CDR3 sequence is 15 residues long. The germline V gene encodes CDR1 MDHEN and CDR2 SYDVKM. CDR3 loop: CASSTDKSHQETQYF. CDR3 DNA sequence: TGTGCCAGCAGCACCGACAAAAGCCACCAAGAGACCCAGTACTTC.

The chain couples TRBV7-9 to TRBJ1-5; D gene ambiguous. The germline V and J ends were trimmed by 3 bases and 8 bases, with 8 bases remaining between them. The CDR3 loop spans 12 amino acids. Per the germline V gene, CDR1 is SEHNR and CDR2 is FQNEAQ (reference sequence). The CDR3 loop reads CASSFNVEPQHF. CDR3 nucleotide sequence: TGTGCCAGCAGCTTCAATGTCGAGCCCCAGCATTTT.

The gene calls are TRBV7-2 and TRBJ2-7, with 8 nucleotides matching TRBD2. Germline CDR1 and CDR2: SGHTA and FQGNSA. Trimming took 3 bases from V and 1 from J; bases not matched to a gene: 11. The CDR3 runs to 17 residues. CDR3 sequence (DNA): TGTGCCAGCAGCTTGACCTTCGGGGGGGTCCTATCCTACGAGCAGTACTTC. Protein product: CASSLTFGGVLSYEQYF.

V usage is TRBV9 and J usage is TRBJ2-2, with D uncertain. CDR3 length: 12 amino acids. Germline V gene data show CDR1 as SGDLS and CDR2 as YYNGEE. Trimming cost V 5 bases and J 7 bases, with 9 bases left between them. The CDR3 coding sequence is TGTGCCAGCAGGGGTCTTATCGGGGAGCTGTTTTTT. The encoded protein is CASRGLIGELFF.

In DNA form, the CDR3 reads TGTGCCAGCAGTGAAGCTGCCAGGAACACTGAAGCTTTCTTT. Translated: CASSEAARNTEAFF. This chain joins TRBV2 and TRBJ1-1; D is ambiguous. The CDR3 runs 14 residues. Trimming pared 0 bases from V and 1 base from J, leaving 6 bases between. The germline V gene encodes CDR1 SNHLY and CDR2 FYNNEI.

This clone has a handful of counts. Relative to the germline gene, one junction end is altered; a read error may explain this. The chain uses TRBV6-5 and TRBJ2-7; 8 bases agree with TRBD1. Germline V lookup: CDR1 MNHEY, CDR2 SVGAGI. The CDR3 spans 13 residues. The CDR3 coding sequence is TGTGCCGGCAGGGGGCGCTTTTTGGACGAGCAGTACTTC. Its protein product is CAGRGRFLDEQYF.

The chain is built from TRBV5-1 and TRBJ1-3; 8 bases map to TRBD1. V trimming: 5 bases; J trimming: 4 bases; junction bases outside the gene matches: 5. Germline assignment: CDR1 SGHRS and CDR2 YFSETQ. CDR3 size: 14 residues. CDR3 sequence reads: CASSPTGAGNTIYF. The CDR3 bases are TGCGCCAGCAGTCCGACAGGGGCCGGAAACACCATATATTTT. The complete variable domain, with remaining parts taken from reference TRBV5-1 and TRBJ1-3, reads KAGVTQTPRYLIKTRGQQVTLSCSPISGHRSVSWYQQTPGQGLQFLFEYFSETQRNKGNFPGRFSGRQFSNSRSEMNVSTLELGDSALYLCASSPTGAGNTIYFGEGSWLTVV.

This chain connects TRBV7-2 to TRBJ1-6, with 8 bases that match TRBD1. This CDR3 spans 14 amino acids. Germline V CDR1 and CDR2: SGHTA, FQGNSA. The ends lost 3 bases at V and 10 bases at J; junction bases unmatched: 5. The CDR3 protein is CASSLEAGGSPLHF. The CDR3, as DNA: TGTGCCAGCAGCTTGGAGGCAGGGGGCTCACCCCTCCACTTT.

In nucleotides, the CDR3 is TGTGCCAGCAGCCAAGATCTCCTAGCGGGAGTTGGTGAGCAGTACTTC. It yields the protein CASSQDLLAGVGEQYF. This rearrangement joins TRBV4-2 to TRBJ2-7; 10 positions match TRBD2. Germline-derived CDR1 and CDR2 are LGHNA and YNFKEQ. After removal of 0 bases from V and 7 bases from J, the junction contained 9 bases not matched to a gene. This CDR3 is built from 16 residues.

The V and J genes are TRBV7-6 and TRBJ1-3, with D possibly being TRBD1 (6 bases). Germline CDR1 SGHVS, CDR2 FNYEAQ. Trimming removed 5 bases from V and 4 bases from J, with 15 bases in between. This CDR3 region has 15 residues. This CDR3 reads CASSLGALPGNTIYF. As DNA, the CDR3 is TGTGCCAGCAGCCTGGGGGCGCTCCCCGGAAACACCATATATTTT. The full variable domain, with the rest looked up from reference TRBV7-6 and TRBJ1-3, is GAGVSQSPRYKVTKRGQDVALRCDPISGHVSLYWYRQALGQGPEFLTYFNYEAQQDKSGLPNDRFSAERPEGSISTLTIQRTEQRDSAMYRCASSLGALPGNTIYFGEGSWLTVV.

V is TRBV30 and J is TRBJ1-3; D is unclear. The CDR3 consists of 14 residues. V shed 5 bases and J shed 4 bases, with 15 bases lying between them. The germline CDR1 and CDR2 sequences are GTSNPN and SVGIG (reference sequence). The CDR3 region is CAWSTPPGGNTIYF. As DNA, the CDR3 is TGTGCCTGGTCTACCCCCCCCGGAGGAAACACCATATATTTT. Supplemented by reference TRBV30 and TRBJ1-3, the full variable domain reads SQTIHQWPATLVQPVGSPLSLECTVEGTSNPNLYWYRQAAGRGLQLLFYSVGIGQISSEVPQNLSASRPQDRQFILSSKKLLLSDSGFYLCAWSTPPGGNTIYFGEGSWLTVV.

The chain combines TRBV4-3 with TRBJ1-5; D remains unclear. Trimming removed 0 bases from V and 7 bases from J, with 7 bases in between. This CDR3 region has 13 residues. Germline V gene lookup returns CDR1 LGHNA and CDR2 YSLEER. Written as DNA, the CDR3 is TGCGCCAGCAGCCAAGAGTCGGACCAGCCCCAGCATTTT. Translation gives CASSQESDQPQHF.

This clone was observed a single time. The J gene is TRBJ2-7, the V gene TRBV6-2 or TRBV6-3, with 12 positions matching TRBD2. The CDR3 has 16 residues. The J segment lost 4 bases and the V segment lost 5 bases, leaving 9 bases of the junction unmatched. CDR1 and CDR2 from the germline V gene are MNHEY and SVGEGT. CDR3 in DNA: TGTGCCAGCAGTCCAAGACTAGCGGGGGACCTATACGAGCAGTACTTC. Its translation: CASSPRLAGDLYEQYF.

This clone was seen a single time. This chain connects TRBV7-2 to TRBJ2-3; 12 positions match TRBD1. This CDR3 region has 16 residues. Germline CDR1 SGHTA, CDR2 FQGNSA. J lost 4 bases, V lost 6 bases, and 8 bases had no gene match. The CDR3 DNA reads TGTGCCAGCAGGGATCCGGGACAGGGGGCGCCAGATACGCAGTATTTT. Protein sequence: CASRDPGQGAPDTQYF.

V usage is TRBV7-6 and J usage is TRBJ1-6; 9 bases are shared with TRBD1. The germline CDR1 and CDR2 sequences are SGHVS and FNYEAQ. The CDR3 length is 17 residues. Unmatched junction bases numbered 12, after V lost 4 bases and J lost 8 bases. CDR3 in amino acids: CASSSRAGTGPHSPLHF. The CDR3 nucleotides are TGTGCCAGCAGCTCCCGCGCCGGGACAGGGCCCCATTCACCCCTCCACTTT.

This clone came up many times. CDR3 DNA sequence: TGTGCCAGCGGGGGCTCCTATAATTCACCCCTCCACTTT. Protein: CASGGSYNSPLHF. This chain connects TRBV19 to TRBJ1-6; TRBD1 is a possible D gene (5 bases). The CDR3 sequence is 13 residues long. Between the trimmed V and J ends, which lost 9 bases and 0 bases, there was a span of 6 bases. From germline, CDR1 is LNHDA and CDR2 SQIVND (reference sequence).

J is TRBJ2-7 and V is TRBV6-1; D is unclear. Looked up from germline, CDR1 is MNHNS and CDR2 is SASEGT. Trimming stripped 5 bases from V and 6 bases from J, with 14 bases between. This CDR3 is built from 13 residues. CDR3 bases: TGTGCCAGCAGTCGTTTGGGAAGGGCCGAGCAGTACTTC. This gives the protein CASSRLGRAEQYF.

The rearrangement links TRBV5-1 to TRBJ1-1; TRBD1 might be the D (5 bases). Germline V gives CDR1 SGHRS, CDR2 YFSETQ. This CDR3 contains 15 residues. The ends were cut back, 3 bases at V and 1 base at J, with 13 bases in the middle. The chain's CDR3 is CASSSGGTQNTEAFF. CDR3 nucleotides: TGCGCCAGCAGCTCCGGCGGGACCCAGAACACTGAAGCTTTCTTT.